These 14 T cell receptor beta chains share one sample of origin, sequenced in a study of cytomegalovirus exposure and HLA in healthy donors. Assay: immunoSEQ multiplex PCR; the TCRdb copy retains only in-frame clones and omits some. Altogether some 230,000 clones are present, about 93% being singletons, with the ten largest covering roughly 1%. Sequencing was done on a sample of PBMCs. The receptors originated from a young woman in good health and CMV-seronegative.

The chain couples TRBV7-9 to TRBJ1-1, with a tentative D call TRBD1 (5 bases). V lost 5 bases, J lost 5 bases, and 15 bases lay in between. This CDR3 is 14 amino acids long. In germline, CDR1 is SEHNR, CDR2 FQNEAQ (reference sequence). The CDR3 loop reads CASSPVMGGTEAFF. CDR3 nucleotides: TGTGCCAGCAGCCCCGTAATGGGGGGTACTGAAGCTTTCTTT.

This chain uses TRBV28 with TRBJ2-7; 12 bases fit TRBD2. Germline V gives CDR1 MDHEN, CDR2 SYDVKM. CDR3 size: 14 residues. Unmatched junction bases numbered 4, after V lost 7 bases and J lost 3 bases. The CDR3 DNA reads TGTGCCAGCACCACGACTAGCGGGAGCTACGAGCAGTACTTC. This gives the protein CASTTTSGSYEQYF.

The CDR3 nucleotides are TGTGCCTGGAGTGTAAAGTCCAGGGGTTCACCCCTCCACTTT. Encoded protein: CAWSVKSRGSPLHF. The chain recombines TRBV30 with TRBJ1-6, with a weak D call TRBD1 (6 bases). V was clipped by 0 bases and J by 9 bases, with 12 bases between them. The CDR3 runs 14 residues. Germline CDR1 and CDR2: GTSNPN and SVGIG (reference sequence).

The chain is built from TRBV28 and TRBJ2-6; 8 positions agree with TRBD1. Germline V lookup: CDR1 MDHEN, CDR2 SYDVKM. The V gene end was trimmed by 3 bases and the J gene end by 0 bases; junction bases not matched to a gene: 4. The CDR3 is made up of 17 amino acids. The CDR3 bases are TGTGCCAGCAGTTTTGGGACAGGTGACTCTGGGGCCAACGTCCTGACTTTC. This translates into CASSFGTGDSGANVLTF.

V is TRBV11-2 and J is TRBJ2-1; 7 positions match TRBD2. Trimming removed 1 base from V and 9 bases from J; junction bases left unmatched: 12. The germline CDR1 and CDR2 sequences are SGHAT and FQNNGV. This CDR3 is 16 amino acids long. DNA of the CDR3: TGTGCCAGCAGCTTAGTAGGCGGGAGAGCTGGGGGTGAGCAGTTCTTC. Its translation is CASSLVGGRAGGEQFF.

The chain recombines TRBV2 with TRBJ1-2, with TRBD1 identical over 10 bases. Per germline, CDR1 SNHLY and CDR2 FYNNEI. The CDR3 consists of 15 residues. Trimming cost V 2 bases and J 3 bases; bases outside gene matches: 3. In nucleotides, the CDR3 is TGTGCCAGCAGTGAATCGGGACAGGGGTACTATGGCTACACCTTC. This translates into CASSESGQGYYGYTF.

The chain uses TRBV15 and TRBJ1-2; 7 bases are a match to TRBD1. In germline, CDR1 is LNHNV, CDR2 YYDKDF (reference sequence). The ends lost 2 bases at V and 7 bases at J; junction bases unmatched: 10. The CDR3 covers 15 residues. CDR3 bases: TGTGCCACCAGCAGATCCGACAGGGAAGGTTTTGGCTACACCTTC. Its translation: CATSRSDREGFGYTF.

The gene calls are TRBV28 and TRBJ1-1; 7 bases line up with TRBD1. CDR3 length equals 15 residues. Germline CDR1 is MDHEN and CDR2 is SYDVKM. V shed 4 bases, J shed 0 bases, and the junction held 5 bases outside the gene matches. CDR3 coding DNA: TGTGCCAGCAGTTCGGTCAGGGGGGTGAACACTGAAGCTTTCTTT. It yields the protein CASSSVRGVNTEAFF. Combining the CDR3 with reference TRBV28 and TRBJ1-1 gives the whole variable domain DVKVTQSSRYLVKRTGEKVFLECVQDMDHENMFWYRQDPGLGLRLIYFSYDVKMKEKGDIPEGYSVSREKKERFSLILESASTNQTSMYLCASSSVRGVNTEAFFGQGTRLTVV.

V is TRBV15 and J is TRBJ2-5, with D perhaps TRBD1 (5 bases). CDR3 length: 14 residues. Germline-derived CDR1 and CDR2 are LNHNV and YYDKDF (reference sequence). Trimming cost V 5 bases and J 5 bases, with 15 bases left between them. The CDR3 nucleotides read TGTGCCACCAGCGGCGGACCCAGGGATGAGACCCAGTACTTC. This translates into CATSGGPRDETQYF.

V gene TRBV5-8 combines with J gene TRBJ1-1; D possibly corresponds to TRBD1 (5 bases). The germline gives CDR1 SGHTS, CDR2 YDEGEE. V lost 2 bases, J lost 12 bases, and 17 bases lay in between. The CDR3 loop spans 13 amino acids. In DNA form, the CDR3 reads TGTGCCAGCAGCTTAGTCCAACGAAGGGGAACTTTCTTT. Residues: CASSLVQRRGTFF.

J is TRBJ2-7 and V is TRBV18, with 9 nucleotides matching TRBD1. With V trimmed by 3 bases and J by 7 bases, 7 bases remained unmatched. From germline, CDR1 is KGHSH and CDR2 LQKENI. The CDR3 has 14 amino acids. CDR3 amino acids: CASSPQQGAGEQYF. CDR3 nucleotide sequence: TGTGCCAGCTCACCCCAACAGGGGGCAGGGGAGCAGTACTTC. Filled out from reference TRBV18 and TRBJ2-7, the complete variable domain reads NAGVMQNPRHLVRRRGQEARLRCSPMKGHSHVYWYRQLPEEGLKFMVYLQKENIIDESGMPKERFSAEFPKEGPSILRIQQVVRGDSAAYFCASSPQQGAGEQYFGPGTRLTVT.

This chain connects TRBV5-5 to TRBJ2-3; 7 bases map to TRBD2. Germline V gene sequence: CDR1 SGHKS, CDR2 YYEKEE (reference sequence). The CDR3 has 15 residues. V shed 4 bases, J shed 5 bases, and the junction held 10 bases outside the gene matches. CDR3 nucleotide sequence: TGTGCCAGCAGCCCACTAGCGCGGGGAAGAGATACGCAGTATTTT. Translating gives CASSPLARGRDTQYF.

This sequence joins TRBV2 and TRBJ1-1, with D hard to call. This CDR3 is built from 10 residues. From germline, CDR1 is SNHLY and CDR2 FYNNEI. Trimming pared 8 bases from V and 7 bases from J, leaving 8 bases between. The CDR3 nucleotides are TGTGCCAGCCTTTCCTATGAAGCTTTCTTT. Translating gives CASLSYEAFF.

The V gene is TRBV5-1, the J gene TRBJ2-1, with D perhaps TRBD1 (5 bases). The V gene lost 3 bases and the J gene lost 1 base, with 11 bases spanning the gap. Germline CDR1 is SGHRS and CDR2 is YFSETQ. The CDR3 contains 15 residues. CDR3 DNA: TGCGCCAGCAGCTCACATCAGGGATCCTACAATGAGCAGTTCTTC. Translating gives CASSSHQGSYNEQFF.